Here is one TCR beta chain with its context. The antigen is undetermined. The sample belongs to a study of OX40 agonist ivuxolimab in advanced cancers. Whole-study context: Age averaged around 60 years (range roughly 23 to 90), and roughly 80% were male. Three patients had partial responses: one hepatocellular carcinoma, two cutaneous melanoma.

Sequencing was performed with immunoSEQ multiplex PCR; in TCRdb, only in-frame clones are kept and a portion is missing. The table has roughly 110,000 clones, 75% to 95% seen once. General observations from the study: By week 6 at 0.1 to 3.0 mg/kg, blood CD4+ and CD8+ T cells had expanded clonally. In the expanded peripheral T cells, antigen specificity was never determined.

CDR3 length: 16 residues. Germline V gene sequence: CDR1 LNHNV, CDR2 YYDKDF (reference sequence). V dropped 0 bases and J dropped 7; count of bases not matched to a gene: 9. The receptor comes from an adult with an advanced solid tumor such as melanoma, head and neck, liver or kidney cancer. The material was CD4+ or CD8+ T cells sorted from blood, obtained in a trial of the OX40 agonist ivuxolimab. The chain links TRBV15 to TRBJ1-5; 7 bases align to TRBD1. In DNA, the CDR3 is TGTGCCACCAGCAGAGAGGGAGGGGGCGAAGGCCAGCCCCAGCATTTT. Its protein product is CATSREGGGEGQPQHF.